These 29 T cell receptor beta chains originate from one sample sequenced in a study of blood T cells in healthy people across ages (dated by TCRdb to the mid-2010s). Library preparation employed 5' RACE. For sequencing, an Illumina HiSeq 2500 was employed. A second PCR of roughly 6 to 11 cycles was run with a J-beta primer mix and a sample-barcoded 5' primer. The public reads were quality trimmed at Q25 with fastp and then assembled into clones with MiXCR by TCRdb, keeping productive beta chains. Rows merge per CDR3 protein into single entries with the most common DNA and genes. This sample is represented by around 1,000,000 distinct CDR3 sequences; less than 25% of them were singletons. Around 0.75% of the sample comes from the top ten. A further study also used this sample, focusing on T cells of mothers and their children.

The sample comprised blood. The receptors derive from a girl aged 2 to 10 in good health.

This clonotype came up a few times. V usage is TRBV29-1 and J usage is TRBJ2-1, with TRBD1 matching over 7 bases. The CDR3 is made up of 15 amino acids. Trimming removed 5 bases from V and 0 bases from J; junction bases left unmatched: 7. Germline CDR1 reads SQVTM; CDR2 reads ANQGSEA. CDR3 DNA: TGCAGCGTTAACTTACAGGGGATCTCCTACAATGAGCAGTTCTTC. Encoded protein: CSVNLQGISYNEQFF.

A few counts support this clonotype. The chain has TRBV11-2 and TRBJ2-1; D is uncertain. The V end lost 1 base, the J end lost 5 bases, and 9 bases lay between the germline ends. CDR1 is SGHAT, CDR2 FQNNGV, per germline. This CDR3 contains 14 residues. This CDR3 reads CASSLGSRNNEQFF. The CDR3 DNA is TGTGCCAGCAGCTTAGGGTCACGGAACAATGAGCAGTTCTTC.

This clonotype was picked up a small number of times. This rearrangement joins TRBV7-9 to TRBJ2-5, with D perhaps assigned TRBD1 or TRBD2 (5 bases each). V was clipped by 8 bases and J by 5 bases, with 12 bases between them. Germline CDR1 and CDR2: SEHNR and FQNEAQ (reference sequence). The CDR3 runs 12 residues. CDR3 DNA sequence: TGTGCCAGCGTCATCGGGGACGAGACCCAGTACTTC. This codes for CASVIGDETQYF. The full variable domain, with the rest looked up from reference TRBV7-9 and TRBJ2-5, is DTGVSQNPRHKITKRGQNVTFRCDPISEHNRLYWYRQTLGQGPEFLTYFQNEAQLEKSRLLSDRFSAERPKGSFSTLEIQRTEQGDSAMYLCASVIGDETQYFGPGTRLLVL.

This clonotype was found a few times. V is TRBV9 and J is TRBJ1-2; D is ambiguous. Trimming took 1 base from V and 4 from J, leaving 17 bases between them. The CDR3 contains 16 residues. CDR1 and CDR2 (germline): SGDLS, YYNGEE. CDR3 in amino acids: CASSVMRTPGGYGYTF. CDR3 nucleotide sequence: TGTGCCAGCAGCGTAATGCGGACCCCCGGCGGCTATGGCTACACCTTC.

This clonotype was seen more than once but under ten times. The chain carries TRBV14 and TRBJ2-4, with 7 bases identical to TRBD1. Trimming took 1 base from V and 6 from J; bases not matched to a gene: 9. CDR1 and CDR2 (germline): SGHDN, FVKESK. The CDR3 has 16 amino acids. The CDR3 loop is CASSQVSGQIINIQYF. CDR3 DNA: TGTGCCAGCAGCCAAGTATCGGGACAGATCATAAACATTCAGTACTTC.

This clonotype was detected a few times. This chain connects TRBV7-8 to TRBJ1-1; no clear D gene. The germline CDR1 and CDR2 sequences are SGHVS and FQNEAQ. CDR3 size: 14 residues. V dropped 4 bases and J dropped 1 base, with 10 bases sitting between them. CDR3 region: CASSSIDGNTEAFF. CDR3 coding DNA: TGTGCCAGCAGCTCCATCGACGGGAACACTGAAGCTTTCTTT.

This clonotype was seen more than once but under ten times. V is TRBV20-1 and J is TRBJ1-1; TRBD1 is a possible D gene (6 bases). The length of the CDR3 is 15 residues. The ends were cut back, 4 bases at V and 0 bases at J, with 15 bases in the middle. Germline CDR1 reads DFQATT; CDR2 reads SNEGSKA (reference sequence). CDR3: CSATGQPTMNTEAFF. The CDR3 nucleotides are TGCAGTGCTACTGGACAGCCTACCATGAACACTGAAGCTTTCTTT.

The chain links TRBV29-1 to TRBJ1-4; a possible D gene is TRBD1 (5 bases). Germline V gives CDR1 SQVTM, CDR2 ANQGSEA. The CDR3 runs to 13 residues. V was cut by 7 bases and J by 6 bases, with 15 bases left in between. CDR3 region: CSGAGLGDEKLFF. Here the CDR3 DNA reads TGCAGCGGCGCGGGACTGGGGGATGAAAAACTGTTTTTT.

The chain couples TRBV9 to TRBJ1-3; D unresolved. The CDR3 sequence is 14 residues long. V was trimmed by 0 bases and J by 0 bases, leaving 4 bases between them. Germline V gene data show CDR1 as SGDLS and CDR2 as YYNGEE. CDR3: CASSVDNSGNTIYF. The CDR3 DNA is TGTGCCAGCAGCGTAGACAACTCTGGAAACACCATATATTTT.

The rearrangement joins TRBV15 to TRBJ2-6, with D hard to call. CDR3 size: 15 residues. V dropped 0 bases and J dropped 1 base, with 4 bases sitting between them. Germline values: CDR1 LNHNV, CDR2 YYDKDF (reference sequence). Written as DNA, the CDR3 is TGTGCCACCAGCAGAGATATGTCTGGGGCCAACGTCCTGACTTTC. Its protein product is CATSRDMSGANVLTF.

The V call is TRBV6-2 or TRBV6-3, the J call TRBJ2-5; weak D call: TRBD2 (6 bases). The CDR3 is 14 amino acids. Germline CDR1 reads MNHEY; CDR2 reads SVGEGT. The CDR3 sequence is CTTLSAGRLETQYF. CDR3 DNA: TGTACCACCCTTTCCGCGGGGAGGTTAGAGACCCAGTACTTC.

This clonotype was seen more than once but under ten times. The chain recombines TRBV4-1 with TRBJ2-5, with D tentatively TRBD2 (5 bases). Germline-derived CDR1 and CDR2 are MGHRA and YSYEKL. The V end was cut by 1 base, the J end by 5 bases, with 17 bases between. This CDR3 is 16 amino acids long. CDR3 region: CASSQALGGRRETQYF. The CDR3 bases are TGCGCCAGCAGCCAAGCCCTGGGCGGCCGGAGGGAGACCCAGTACTTC.

The CDR3 sequence is CASRPGLAGFSSYNEQFF. CDR3 nucleotide sequence: TGTGCCAGCAGACCGGGACTAGCGGGCTTCAGCTCCTACAATGAGCAGTTCTTC. This sequence joins TRBV9 and TRBJ2-1; TRBD2 agrees at 12 bases. The CDR3 is made up of 18 amino acids. V lost 5 bases and J lost 0; bases outside the gene matches: 9. CDR1 is SGDLS, CDR2 YYNGEE, per germline. Based on the CDR3 plus reference TRBV9 and TRBJ2-1, the full variable domain is DSGVTQTPKHLITATGQRVTLRCSPRSGDLSVYWYQQSLDQGLQFLIQYYNGEERAKGNILERFSAQQFPDLHSELNLSSLELGDSALYFCASRPGLAGFSSYNEQFFGPGTRLTVL.

In this sample, this clonotype turned up a few times. The chain is built from TRBV12-3 or TRBV12-4 and TRBJ2-5, with D perhaps matching TRBD1 or TRBD2 (6 bases each). The DNA end favors TRBJ2-1, so the J call may be wrong. CDR3 length equals 16 residues. This chain's CDR3 is CASSPILAIGGNEQFF. CDR3 DNA sequence: TGTGCCAGCAGCCCCATCCTAGCGATAGGGGGTAATGAGCAGTTCTTC.

In this sample, this clonotype turned up many times. The V gene is TRBV20-1, the J gene TRBJ2-5; a weak D match, TRBD2 (5 bases). Trimming shortened V by 0 bases and J by 5 bases, and 16 bases separated the two germline ends. This CDR3 has 15 amino acids. Germline assignment: CDR1 DFQATT and CDR2 SNEGSKA (reference sequence). Here the CDR3 DNA reads TGCAGTGCTAGAGATCTAGCCGGACGAGGGGAGACCCAGTACTTC. It encodes CSARDLAGRGETQYF.

The chain is built from TRBV29-1 and TRBJ2-7; D is unresolved. The CDR3 totals 13 residues. Germline lookup yields CDR1 SQVTM and CDR2 ANQGSEA. Trimming left V 2 bases short and J 2 bases short, with 10 bases between. The CDR3 coding sequence is TGCAGCGTTGAAATCCCTAGGACCTACGAGCAGTACTTC. Its protein product is CSVEIPRTYEQYF.

This clonotype was seen a handful of times. This chain connects TRBV7-9 to TRBJ2-7; TRBD2 might be the D (5 bases). The CDR3 is 17 residues long. Deletions cut 4 bases from V and 2 bases from J, with 21 bases between. Germline V gene sequence: CDR1 SEHNR, CDR2 FQNEAQ (reference sequence). As DNA, the CDR3 is TGTGCCAGCAGCTCTTCCGAGAGGGTCCGCGGTGCCTACGAGCAGTACTTC. It specifies CASSSSERVRGAYEQYF. Supplemented by reference TRBV7-9 and TRBJ2-7, the full variable domain reads DTGVSQNPRHKITKRGQNVTFRCDPISEHNRLYWYRQTLGQGPEFLTYFQNEAQLEKSRLLSDRFSAERPKGSFSTLEIQRTEQGDSAMYLCASSSSERVRGAYEQYFGPGTRLTVT.

J is TRBJ2-7 and V is TRBV20-1; D uncertain. V dropped 0 bases and J dropped 3 bases, with 12 bases sitting between them. CDR3 length: 14 residues. Germline-derived CDR1 and CDR2 are DFQATT and SNEGSKA (reference sequence). The CDR3 sequence: CSARDQNSFYEQYF. CDR3 nucleotides: TGCAGTGCTAGAGATCAGAATAGCTTCTACGAGCAGTACTTC.

This clonotype appeared a single time. The V gene is TRBV3-1, the J gene TRBJ2-1; 8 bases are shared with TRBD1. This CDR3 has 15 amino acids. Germline assignment: CDR1 LGHDT and CDR2 YNNKEL (reference sequence). The J segment lost 6 bases and the V segment lost 1 base, leaving 5 bases of the junction unmatched. DNA of the CDR3: TGTGCCAGCAGCCAAGGTCTGCAGGGGGCCAATGAGCAGTTCTTC. Translated: CASSQGLQGANEQFF.

This clonotype was seen a handful of times. The chain recombines TRBV5-1 with TRBJ2-5, with D possibly being TRBD2 (5 bases). The J call is uncertain, as TRBJ2-1 better fits the DNA end. The germline CDR1 and CDR2 sequences are SGHRS and YFSETQ. The CDR3 is 14 residues long. DNA of the CDR3: TGCGCCAGCAGCAGGGCGGGTGTTAACGCTGAGCAGTTCTTC. It is translated as CASSRAGVNAEQFF.

V gene TRBV7-9 combines with J gene TRBJ1-1; D gene unclear. The V gene's germline CDR1 is SEHNR and CDR2 FQNEAQ (reference sequence). V lost 6 bases to trimming and J lost 2 bases, with 13 bases between them. The CDR3 has 14 residues. CDR3 residues: CASRLSVVNTEAFF. CDR3 in DNA: TGTGCCAGCAGACTCTCGGTGGTTAACACTGAAGCTTTCTTT.

This clonotype was seen once. The chain couples TRBV7-8 to TRBJ2-5; 7 positions match TRBD1. The J call may be incorrect, as the DNA end agrees better with TRBJ2-7. CDR1 is SGHVS and CDR2 is FQNEAQ in the germline V gene. This CDR3 has 16 amino acids. CDR3 in amino acids: CASSHLWDRDSYEQYF. The CDR3 DNA sequence: TGTGCCAGCAGCCACCTATGGGACAGAGACTCCTACGAGCAGTACTTC.

This clonotype showed up just a few times. In DNA form, the CDR3 reads TGTGCCAGCAGCCAACCGGGACTAGCTAGCTCCTACAATGAGCAGTTCTTC. Translation gives CASSQPGLASSYNEQFF. The chain links TRBV6-1 to TRBJ2-1, with 9 bases that match TRBD2. CDR3 length: 17 residues. The V segment lost 6 bases and the J segment 0 bases; nucleotides outside the gene matches: 9. Per the germline V gene, CDR1 is MNHNS and CDR2 is SASEGT.

The chain joins TRBV12-3 or TRBV12-4 to TRBJ2-2; tentatively, D is TRBD1 or TRBD2 (5 bases each). Trimming stripped 3 bases from V and 7 bases from J, with 9 bases between. The CDR3 is made up of 13 amino acids. Here the CDR3 reads CASSFGASGELFF. The DNA for the CDR3 is TGTGCCAGCAGTTTCGGGGCGAGCGGGGAGCTGTTTTTT.

The V and J genes are TRBV4-1 and TRBJ1-1; 8 bases fit TRBD1. The CDR3 is 15 residues long. CDR1 and CDR2 from the germline V gene are MGHRA and YSYEKL. The ends lost 0 bases at V and 6 bases at J; junction bases unmatched: 6. CDR3 sequence: CASSQDPGQGSEAFF. The CDR3, as DNA: TGCGCCAGCAGCCAAGATCCCGGACAGGGTTCTGAAGCTTTCTTT.

The V call is TRBV7-9, the J call TRBJ2-7; D not certain. Trimming shortened V by 1 base and J by 9 bases, and 10 bases separated the two germline ends. This CDR3 spans 12 amino acids. From germline, CDR1 is SEHNR and CDR2 FQNEAQ (reference sequence). The CDR3 DNA is TGTGCCAGCAGCTTAGTAGGGTTTGGGCAGTACTTC. Translated, it gives CASSLVGFGQYF.

The sample holds a few counts of this clonotype. The chain combines TRBV2 with TRBJ1-1; maybe TRBD1 (6 bases). Trimming cost V 3 bases and J 1 base, with 12 bases left between them. This CDR3 region has 15 residues. Germline assignment: CDR1 SNHLY and CDR2 FYNNEI. As DNA, the CDR3 is TGTGCCAGCAGTGACCAGGGGCAGGGGAACACTGAAGCTTTCTTT. As protein: CASSDQGQGNTEAFF.

The chain is built from TRBV9 and TRBJ2-7; tentatively, D is TRBD2 (5 bases). V was shortened by 0 bases and J by 2 bases, with 12 bases between the two germline ends. Looked up from germline, CDR1 is SGDLS and CDR2 is YYNGEE. The length of the CDR3 is 15 residues. DNA for the CDR3: TGTGCCAGCAGCGTAGGTCCGGGAACTACCTACGAGCAGTACTTC. Its translation is CASSVGPGTTYEQYF.

The table lists this clonotype with a few counts. The chain links TRBV24-1 to TRBJ2-1; D may be TRBD2 (5 bases). Germline V CDR1 and CDR2: KGHDR, SFDVKD. The CDR3 is 15 residues long. Deletions cut 9 bases from V and 0 bases from J, with 14 bases between. The CDR3 region is CATWTGMHSYNEQFF. CDR3 bases: TGTGCCACCTGGACCGGGATGCACTCCTACAATGAGCAGTTCTTC.